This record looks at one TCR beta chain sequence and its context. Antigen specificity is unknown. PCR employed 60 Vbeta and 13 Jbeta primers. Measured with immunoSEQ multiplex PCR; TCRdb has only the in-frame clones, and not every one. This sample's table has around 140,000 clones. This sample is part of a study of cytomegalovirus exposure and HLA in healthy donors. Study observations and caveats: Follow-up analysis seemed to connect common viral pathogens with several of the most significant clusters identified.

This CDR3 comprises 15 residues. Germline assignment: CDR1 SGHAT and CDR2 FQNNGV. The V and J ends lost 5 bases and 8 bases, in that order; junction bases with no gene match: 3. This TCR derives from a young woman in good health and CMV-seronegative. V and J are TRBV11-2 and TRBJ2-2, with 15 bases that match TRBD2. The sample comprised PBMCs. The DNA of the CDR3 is TGTGCCAGCAGCCCGGGACTAGCGGGAGGTGGGGAGCTGTTTTTT. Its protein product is CASSPGLAGGGELFF. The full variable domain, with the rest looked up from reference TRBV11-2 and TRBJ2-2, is EAGVAQSPRYKIIEKRQSVAFWCNPISGHATLYWYQQILGQGPKLLIQFQNNGVVDDSQLPKDRFSAERLKGVDSTLKIQPAKLEDSAVYLCASSPGLAGGGELFFGEGSRLTVL.